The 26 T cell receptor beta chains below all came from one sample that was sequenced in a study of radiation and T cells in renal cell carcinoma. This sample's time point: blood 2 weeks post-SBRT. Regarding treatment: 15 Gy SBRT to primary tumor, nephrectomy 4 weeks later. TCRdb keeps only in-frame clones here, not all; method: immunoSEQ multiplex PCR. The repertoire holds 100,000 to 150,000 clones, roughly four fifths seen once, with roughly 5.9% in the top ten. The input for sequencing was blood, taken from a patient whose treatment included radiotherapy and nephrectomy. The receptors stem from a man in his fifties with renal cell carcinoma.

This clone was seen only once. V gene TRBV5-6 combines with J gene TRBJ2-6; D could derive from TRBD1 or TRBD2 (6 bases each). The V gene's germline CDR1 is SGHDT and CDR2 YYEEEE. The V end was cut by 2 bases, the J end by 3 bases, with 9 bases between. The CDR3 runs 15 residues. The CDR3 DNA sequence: TGTGCCAGCAGCTTAGGGGGAGGTGGGGCCAACGTCCTGACTTTC. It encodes CASSLGGGGANVLTF.

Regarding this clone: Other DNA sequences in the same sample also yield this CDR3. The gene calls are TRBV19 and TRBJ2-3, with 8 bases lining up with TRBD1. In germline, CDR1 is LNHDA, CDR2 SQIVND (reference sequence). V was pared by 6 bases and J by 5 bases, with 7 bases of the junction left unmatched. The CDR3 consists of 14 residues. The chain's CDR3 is CASSDRGVLDTQYF. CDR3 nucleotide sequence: TGTGCCAGTAGCGACAGGGGAGTTTTAGATACGCAGTATTTT. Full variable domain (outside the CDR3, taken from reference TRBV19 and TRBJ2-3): DGGITQSPKYLFRKEGQNVTLSCEQNLNHDAMYWYRQDPGQGLRLIYYSQIVNDFQKGDIAEGYSVSREKKESFPLTVTSAQKNPTAFYLCASSDRGVLDTQYFGPGTRLTVL.

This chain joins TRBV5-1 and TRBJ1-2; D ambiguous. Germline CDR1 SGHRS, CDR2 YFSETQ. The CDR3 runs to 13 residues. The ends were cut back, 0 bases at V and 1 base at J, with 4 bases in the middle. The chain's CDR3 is CASSLDSNYGYTF. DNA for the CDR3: TGCGCCAGCAGCTTGGACAGTAACTATGGCTACACCTTC.

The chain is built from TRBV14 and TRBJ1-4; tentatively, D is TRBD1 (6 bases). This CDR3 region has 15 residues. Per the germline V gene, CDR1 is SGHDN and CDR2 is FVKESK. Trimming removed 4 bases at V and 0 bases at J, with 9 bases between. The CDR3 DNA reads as TGTGCCAGCAGCCCTTGGACAGCAACTAATGAAAAACTGTTTTTT. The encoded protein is CASSPWTATNEKLFF.

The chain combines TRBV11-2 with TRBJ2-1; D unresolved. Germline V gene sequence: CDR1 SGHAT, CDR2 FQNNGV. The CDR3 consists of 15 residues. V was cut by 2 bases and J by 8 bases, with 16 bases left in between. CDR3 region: CASSLRQVTMDEQFF. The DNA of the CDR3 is TGTGCCAGCAGCTTACGGCAGGTCACGATGGATGAGCAGTTCTTC.

CDR3 residues: CASSYGGGEKLFF. In nucleotides, the CDR3 is TGTGCCAGCAGTTACGGGGGTGGTGAAAAACTGTTTTTT. The J gene is TRBJ1-4, the V gene TRBV6-6; possible D gene TRBD1, 5 bases. CDR1 MNHNY and CDR2 SVGAGI come from the germline V gene (reference sequence). With 2 bases removed from V and 7 bases from J, the gap between germline ends came to 8 bases. The CDR3 length is 13 residues.

CDR3 nucleotides: TGTGCCAGTAGGCGGGCGACAGGGGCTCATCAAGAGACCCAGTACTTC. Its translation: CASRRATGAHQETQYF. The V call is TRBV19, the J call TRBJ2-5; the match to TRBD1 covers 8 bases. The V segment lost 6 bases and the J segment 2 bases; nucleotides outside the gene matches: 11. This CDR3 spans 16 amino acids. The germline gives CDR1 LNHDA, CDR2 SQIVND (reference sequence).

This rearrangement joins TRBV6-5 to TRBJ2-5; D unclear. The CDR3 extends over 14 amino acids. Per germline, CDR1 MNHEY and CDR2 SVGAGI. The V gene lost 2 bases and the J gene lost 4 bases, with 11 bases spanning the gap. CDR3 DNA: TGTGCCAGCAGTTACGGCGCCAGTCTAGAGACCCAGTACTTC. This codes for CASSYGASLETQYF.

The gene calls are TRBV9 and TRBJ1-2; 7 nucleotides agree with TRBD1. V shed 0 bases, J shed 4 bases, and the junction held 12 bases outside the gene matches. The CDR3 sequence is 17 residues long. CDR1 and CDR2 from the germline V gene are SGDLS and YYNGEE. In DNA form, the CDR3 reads TGTGCCAGCAGCGTAGGGGTTTTATGGGGACAGACCTATGGCTACACCTTC. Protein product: CASSVGVLWGQTYGYTF.

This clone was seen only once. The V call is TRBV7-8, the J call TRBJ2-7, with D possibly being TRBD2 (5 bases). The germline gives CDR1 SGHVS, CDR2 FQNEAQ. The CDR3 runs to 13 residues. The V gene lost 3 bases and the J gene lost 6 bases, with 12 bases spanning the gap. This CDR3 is CASSLVTTGEQYF. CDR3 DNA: TGTGCCAGCAGCTTGGTGACTACGGGCGAGCAGTACTTC.

CDR3: CASSLVAGGNEQYF. The DNA of the CDR3 is TGTGCCAGCAGCTTAGTGGCAGGGGGCAACGAGCAGTACTTC. The V and J genes are TRBV7-2 and TRBJ2-7; 8 nucleotides align to TRBD1. The germline gives CDR1 SGHTA, CDR2 FQGNSA. The CDR3 has 14 residues. V shed 1 base and J 5 bases; nucleotides not matched to a gene: 4.

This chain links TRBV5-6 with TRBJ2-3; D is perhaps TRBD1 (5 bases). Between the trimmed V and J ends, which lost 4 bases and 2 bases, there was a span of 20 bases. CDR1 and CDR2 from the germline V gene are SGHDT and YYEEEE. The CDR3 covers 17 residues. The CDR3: CASSPTAMGTFTDTQYF. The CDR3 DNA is TGTGCCAGCAGCCCGACAGCCATGGGAACCTTCACAGATACGCAGTATTTT.

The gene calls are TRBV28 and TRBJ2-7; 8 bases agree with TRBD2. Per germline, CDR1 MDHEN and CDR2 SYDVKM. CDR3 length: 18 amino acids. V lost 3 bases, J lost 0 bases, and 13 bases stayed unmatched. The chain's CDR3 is CASSFSVLAELSSYEQYF. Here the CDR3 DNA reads TGTGCCAGCAGTTTCTCGGTACTAGCGGAACTGTCCTCCTACGAGCAGTACTTC.

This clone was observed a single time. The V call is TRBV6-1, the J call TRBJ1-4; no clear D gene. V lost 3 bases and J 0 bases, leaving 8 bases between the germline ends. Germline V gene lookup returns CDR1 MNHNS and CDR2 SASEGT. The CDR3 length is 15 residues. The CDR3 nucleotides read TGTGCCAGCAGTGATTTTGGCGCAACTAATGAAAAACTGTTTTTT. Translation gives CASSDFGATNEKLFF.

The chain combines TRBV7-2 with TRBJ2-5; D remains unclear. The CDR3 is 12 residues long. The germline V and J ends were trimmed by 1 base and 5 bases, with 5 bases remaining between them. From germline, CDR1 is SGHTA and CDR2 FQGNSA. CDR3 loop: CASSLDRETQYF. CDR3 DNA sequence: TGTGCCAGCAGCTTAGATAGGGAGACCCAGTACTTC.

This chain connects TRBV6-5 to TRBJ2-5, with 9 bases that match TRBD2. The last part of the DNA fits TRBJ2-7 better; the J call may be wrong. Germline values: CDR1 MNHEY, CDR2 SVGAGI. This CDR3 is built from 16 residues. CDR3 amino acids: CASSYGGSGRTYEQYF. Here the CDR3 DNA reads TGTGCCAGCAGTTACGGTGGTAGCGGGAGAACCTACGAGCAGTACTTC.

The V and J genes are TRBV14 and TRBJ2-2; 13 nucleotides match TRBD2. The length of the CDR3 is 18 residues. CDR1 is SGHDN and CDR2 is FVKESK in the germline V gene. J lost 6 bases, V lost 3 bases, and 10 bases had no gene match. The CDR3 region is CASSHRLAGGARPGELFF. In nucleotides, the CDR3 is TGTGCCAGCAGCCACCGACTAGCGGGGGGCGCTCGACCCGGGGAGCTGTTTTTT.

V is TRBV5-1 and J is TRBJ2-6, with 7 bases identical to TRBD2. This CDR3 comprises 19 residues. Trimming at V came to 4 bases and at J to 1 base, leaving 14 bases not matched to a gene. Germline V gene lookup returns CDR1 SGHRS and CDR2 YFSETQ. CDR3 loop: CASSPLWGGVVSGANVLTF. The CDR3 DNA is TGCGCCAGCAGCCCACTATGGGGGGGTGTGGTGTCTGGGGCCAACGTCCTGACTTTC.

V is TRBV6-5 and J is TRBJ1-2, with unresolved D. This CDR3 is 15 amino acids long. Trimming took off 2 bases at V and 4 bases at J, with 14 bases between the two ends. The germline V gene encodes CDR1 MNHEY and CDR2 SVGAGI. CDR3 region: CASSYTKAGGYGYTF. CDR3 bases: TGTGCCAGCAGTTACACCAAGGCCGGAGGCTATGGCTACACCTTC.

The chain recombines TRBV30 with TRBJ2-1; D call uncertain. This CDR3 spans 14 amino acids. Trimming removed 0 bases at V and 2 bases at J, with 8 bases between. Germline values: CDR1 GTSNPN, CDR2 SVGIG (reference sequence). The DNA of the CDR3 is TGTGCCTGGAGTGTCCGCCCCCCCTACAATGAGCAGTTCTTC. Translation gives CAWSVRPPYNEQFF.

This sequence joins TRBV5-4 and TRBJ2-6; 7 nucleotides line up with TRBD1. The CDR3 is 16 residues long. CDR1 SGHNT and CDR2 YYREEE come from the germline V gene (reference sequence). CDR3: CATETGRFSGANVLTF. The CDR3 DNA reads TGTGCGACGGAGACAGGGCGTTTCTCTGGGGCCAACGTCCTGACTTTC.

Here the CDR3 DNA reads TGTGCCAGCTCACCCGGACTAGCGGGAGAAGGCACCGGGGAGCTGTTTTTT. It translates to CASSPGLAGEGTGELFF. The rearrangement links TRBV18 to TRBJ2-2; 13 positions match TRBD2. The V gene's germline CDR1 is KGHSH and CDR2 LQKENI. This CDR3 has 17 amino acids. Trimming cost V 3 bases and J 4 bases; bases outside gene matches: 5.

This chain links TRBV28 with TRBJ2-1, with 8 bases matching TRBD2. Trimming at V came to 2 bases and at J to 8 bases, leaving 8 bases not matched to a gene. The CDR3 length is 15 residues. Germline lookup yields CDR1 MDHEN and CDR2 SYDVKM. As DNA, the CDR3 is TGTGCCAGCAGTTTAATTAGCGGGATCGGGGATGAGCAGTTCTTC. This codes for CASSLISGIGDEQFF.

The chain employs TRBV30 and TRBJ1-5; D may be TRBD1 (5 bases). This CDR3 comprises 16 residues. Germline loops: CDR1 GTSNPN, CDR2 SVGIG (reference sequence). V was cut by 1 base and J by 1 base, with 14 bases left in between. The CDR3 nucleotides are TGTGCCTGGAGTGGGGGGACCTTCCAGAGCAATCAGCCCCAGCATTTT. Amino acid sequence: CAWSGGTFQSNQPQHF.

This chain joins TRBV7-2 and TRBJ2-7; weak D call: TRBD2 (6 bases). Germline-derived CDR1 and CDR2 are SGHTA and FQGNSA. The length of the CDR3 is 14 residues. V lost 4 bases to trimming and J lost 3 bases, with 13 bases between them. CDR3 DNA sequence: TGTGCCAGCAGCTACCAGCGGGCTGGCTACGAGCAGTACTTC. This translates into CASSYQRAGYEQYF.

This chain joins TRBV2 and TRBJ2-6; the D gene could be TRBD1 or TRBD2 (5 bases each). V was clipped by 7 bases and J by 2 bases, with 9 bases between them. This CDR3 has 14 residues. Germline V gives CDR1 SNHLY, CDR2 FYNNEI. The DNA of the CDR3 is TGTGCCAGCATTAAGGGACCTGGGGCCAACGTCCTGACTTTC. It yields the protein CASIKGPGANVLTF.